This paragraph covers one T cell receptor (beta chain) sequence. The V end was cut by 4 bases, the J end by 5 bases, with 23 bases between. This CDR3 region has 17 residues. Germline loops: CDR1 MDHEN, CDR2 SYDVKM. This sample is drawn from a study of shared T cell receptors in the human thymus. The data were produced by immunoSEQ multiplex PCR, yet TCRdb's version contains in-frame clones alone and is incomplete. This table has hundreds of thousands of clones, 88% appearing once. These data also featured in a second study, about human thymus T cells. That source adds: Serving as donors were healthy Finnish infants, each of whom was having open corrective surgery for congenital heart defects. Corrective heart surgery yielded resections, and these provided the thymus tissue. Thymic and blood repertoires appeared to carry a bias in their V and J gene usage. Related research has reported that thymic repertoires overlap highly among unrelated individuals.

The sequence came from a boy in the first two years of life with a congenital heart defect. Sequenced sample: thymocytes. This chain joins TRBV28 and TRBJ2-5; D possibly corresponds to TRBD1 (6 bases). The CDR3 coding sequence is TGTGCCAGCAGTTCCCCTTTAACAGGGTCCCCAATGGAGACCCAGTACTTC. The encoded protein is CASSSPLTGSPMETQYF.